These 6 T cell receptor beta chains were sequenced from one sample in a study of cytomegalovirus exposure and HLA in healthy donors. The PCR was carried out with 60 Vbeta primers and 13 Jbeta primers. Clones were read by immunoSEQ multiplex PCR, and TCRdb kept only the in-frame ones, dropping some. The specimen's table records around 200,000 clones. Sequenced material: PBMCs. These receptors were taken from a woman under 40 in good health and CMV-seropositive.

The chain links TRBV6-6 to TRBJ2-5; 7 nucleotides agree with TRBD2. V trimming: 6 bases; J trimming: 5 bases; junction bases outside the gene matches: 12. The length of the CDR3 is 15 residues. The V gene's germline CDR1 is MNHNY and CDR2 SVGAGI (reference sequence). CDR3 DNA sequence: TGTGCCAGCAGCCCCATGGGGGAGGGACGGGAGACCCAGTACTTC. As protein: CASSPMGEGRETQYF.

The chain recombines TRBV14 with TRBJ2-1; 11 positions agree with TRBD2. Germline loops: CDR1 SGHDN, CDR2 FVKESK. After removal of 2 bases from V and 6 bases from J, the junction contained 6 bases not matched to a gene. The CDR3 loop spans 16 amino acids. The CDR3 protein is CASSQPGLAGRNEQFF. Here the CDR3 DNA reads TGTGCCAGCAGCCAACCTGGACTAGCGGGCCGCAATGAGCAGTTCTTC. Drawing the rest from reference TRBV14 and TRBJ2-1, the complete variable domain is EAGVTQFPSHSVIEKGQTVTLRCDPISGHDNLYWYRRVMGKEIKFLLHFVKESKQDESGMPNNRFLAERTGGTYSTLKVQPAELEDSGVYFCASSQPGLAGRNEQFFGPGTRLTVL.

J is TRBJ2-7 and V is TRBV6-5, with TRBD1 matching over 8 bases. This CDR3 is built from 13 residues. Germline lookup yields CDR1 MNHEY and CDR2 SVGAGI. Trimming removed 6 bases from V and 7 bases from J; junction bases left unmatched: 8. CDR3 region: CASSRTGPHEQYF. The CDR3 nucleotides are TGTGCCAGCAGCCGGACAGGGCCCCATGAGCAGTACTTC.

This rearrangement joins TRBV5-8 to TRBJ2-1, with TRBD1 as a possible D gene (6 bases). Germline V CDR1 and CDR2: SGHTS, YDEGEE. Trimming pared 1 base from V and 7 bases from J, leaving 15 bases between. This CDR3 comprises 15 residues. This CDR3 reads CASSLLPGEWNEQFF. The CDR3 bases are TGTGCCAGCAGCTTGTTGCCAGGGGAGTGGAATGAGCAGTTCTTC. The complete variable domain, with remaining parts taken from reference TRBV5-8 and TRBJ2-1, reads EAGVTQSPTHLIKTRGQQATLRCSPISGHTSVYWYQQALGLGLQFLLWYDEGEERNRGNFPPRFSGRQFPNYSSELNVNALELEDSALYLCASSLLPGEWNEQFFGPGTRLTVL.

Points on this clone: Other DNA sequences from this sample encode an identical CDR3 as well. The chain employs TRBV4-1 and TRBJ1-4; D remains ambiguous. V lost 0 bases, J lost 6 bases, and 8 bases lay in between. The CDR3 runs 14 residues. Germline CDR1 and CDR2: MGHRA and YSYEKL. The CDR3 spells CASSQDGGYEKLFF. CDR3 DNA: TGCGCCAGCAGCCAAGACGGCGGTTATGAAAAACTGTTTTTT.

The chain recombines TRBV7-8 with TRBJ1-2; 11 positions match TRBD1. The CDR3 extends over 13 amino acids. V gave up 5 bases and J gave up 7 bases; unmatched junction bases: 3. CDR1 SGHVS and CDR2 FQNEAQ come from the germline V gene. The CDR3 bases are TGTGCCAGCAGCCAGGACAGGGGGCCTGGCTACACCTTC. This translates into CASSQDRGPGYTF.